This T cell receptor beta chain emerged from a study of shared clonotypes between healthy human individuals. Naive CD8 isolation took CD45RO-negative cells positively selected for CCR7 and excluded terminally differentiated effector memory CD45RA+ cells. Germline assignment: CDR1 MNHEY and CDR2 SMNVEV (reference sequence). The CDR3 loop spans 14 amino acids. V was trimmed by 5 bases and J by 5 bases, leaving 13 bases between them. The DNA input per sorted-subset replicate PCR was about 180 ng, corresponding to 25,000 to 35,000 T cell genomes. The data were produced by immunoSEQ multiplex PCR, yet TCRdb's version contains in-frame clones alone and is incomplete. Seen here are around 1.9 million clones, roughly 93% observed once, and the top ten hold roughly 1.7%. Concerning this clone: Its target is unknown.

Study-wide results and limits: Represented diversity (both genetic and exposure-history) was limited by the small number of donors. Four donors held about 5% of naive CD4 clonotypes in common.

Sequencing used naive CD8+ T cells from PBMCs. This chain uses TRBV27 with TRBJ1-5, with a tentative D call TRBD1 (5 bases). This TCR was recovered from a man between 18 and 35 years old in good health. Some clones in this sample may be carry-over from other donors' samples. CDR3 sequence reads: CASSLILGDQPQHF. The CDR3 DNA is TGTGCCAGCAGTCTTATTCTGGGGGATCAGCCCCAGCATTTT.